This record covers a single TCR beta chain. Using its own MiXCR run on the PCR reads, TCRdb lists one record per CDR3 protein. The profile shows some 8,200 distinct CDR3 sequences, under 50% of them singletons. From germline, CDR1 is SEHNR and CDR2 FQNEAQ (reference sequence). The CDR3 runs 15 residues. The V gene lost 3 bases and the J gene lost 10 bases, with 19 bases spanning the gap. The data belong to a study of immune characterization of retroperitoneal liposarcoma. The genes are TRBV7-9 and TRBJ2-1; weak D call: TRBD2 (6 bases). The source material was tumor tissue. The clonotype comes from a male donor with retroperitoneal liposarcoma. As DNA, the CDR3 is TGTGCCAGCAGCTTGTCCGGGACGGGACTTTACGAGCAGTTCTTC. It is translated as CASSLSGTGLYEQFF.